A selection of T cell receptor beta chains follows, all from one sample in a study of blood T cell repertoires in COVID-19. The method was immunoSEQ multiplex PCR; TCRdb's version includes in-frame clones alone and lacks a portion of them. The data show roughly 220,000 clones, with approximately 80% seen just once and around 4.7% held by the top ten. Sequenced input: PBMCs or T cells enriched from blood (not recorded which). These receptors were taken from a young man with acute COVID-19. Each CDR3 is given with its conserved first and last residue. The order of the fields is V gene, CDR3 length, D gene, clone size, J gene, CDR3 DNA, CDR3 protein. The D gene is left open where the match is weak. Size is omitted from some rows. Given values are once, few, many or a class for expanded clones.

TRBV10-1	12	.	.	TRBJ1-5	TGCGCCAGCAGTGAGGGTTCAGGGCCCCAGCATTTT	CASSEGSGPQHF
TRBV9	15	TRBD2	few	TRBJ2-3	TGTGCCAGCAGCCCGAGCGGGGGTTACACAGATACGCAGTATTTT	CASSPSGGYTDTQYF
TRBV11-2	17	.	.	TRBJ2-7	TGTGCCAGCAGCTCCCTAAGGGGGAGGACAGGTACCTACGAGCAGTACTTC	CASSSLRGRTGTYEQYF
TRBV3-1/TRBV3-2	14	.	.	TRBJ1-5	TGTGCCAGCAGCCCAACGGGAGGGGGTAGGGCCCAGCATTTT	CASSPTGGGRAQHF
TRBV5-1	15	.	.	TRBJ1-1	TGCGCCAGCAGCTTGGTAGGGCCGGGGGACACTGAAGCTTTCTTT	CASSLVGPGDTEAFF
TRBV18	16	.	.	TRBJ2-7	TGTGCCAGCTCACCTTGGGTCTCCCAGAGGACCTACGAGCAGTACTTC	CASSPWVSQRTYEQYF
TRBV9	15	.	.	TRBJ2-7	TGTGCCAGCAACATTCAAGGGACTGCCCCCTACGAGCAGTACTTC	CASNIQGTAPYEQYF
TRBV5-1	14	TRBD2	.	TRBJ2-7	TGCGCCAGCAGCCCCAGCGGGGGTGCCCTCGAGCAGTACTTC	CASSPSGGALEQYF
TRBV6-6	12	.	.	TRBJ1-2	TGTGCCAGCAGTTATCTCGGTGGTGGCTACACCTTC	CASSYLGGGYTF
TRBV24-1	14	TRBD1	.	TRBJ1-2	TGTGCCACCAGTGCCTCGGACAGGGACTATGGCTACACCTTC	CATSASDRDYGYTF
TRBV5-1	19	.	few	TRBJ2-4	TGCGCCAGCAGCTTGAGGCCCTACGGGGTCACAATAGCCAAAAACATTCAGTACTTC	CASSLRPYGVTIAKNIQYF
TRBV5-5	15	.	.	TRBJ1-5	TGTGCCAGCAGCTCACAGGGAGGGGGCAATCAGCCCCAGCATTTT	CASSSQGGGNQPQHF
TRBV18	15	TRBD1	.	TRBJ1-6	TGTGCCAGCTCACTCGACAGGGGTAATAATTCACCCCTCCACTTT	CASSLDRGNNSPLHF
TRBV6-1	15	.	.	TRBJ2-1	TGTGCCAGCAGTGATACCGGGACTTGGAGAAATGAGCAGTTCTTC	CASSDTGTWRNEQFF
TRBV7-3	18	TRBD2	.	TRBJ2-2	TGTGCCAGCAGCTTAAAGGGTAGCGGGGGGCCGAACACCGGGGAGCTGTTTTTT	CASSLKGSGGPNTGELFF
TRBV9	14	.	.	TRBJ1-1	TGTGCCAGCAGCCTCACGTGGGACTTCACTGAAGCTTTCTTT	CASSLTWDFTEAFF
TRBV5-1	19	TRBD1	.	TRBJ2-7	TGCGCCAGCAGCTCACTGCCTAACCTGGACAGGGGACCGTTCTACGAGCAGTACTTC	CASSSLPNLDRGPFYEQYF
TRBV27	15	.	once	TRBJ2-1	TGTGCCAGCAGTTCCCCCCCCATTAGGGGCAATGAGCAGTTCTTC	CASSSPPIRGNEQFF
TRBV19	16	TRBD2	.	TRBJ2-1	TGTGCCAGTAGTATGGTAGCGGGGGTCTCCTACAATGAGCAGTTCTTC	CASSMVAGVSYNEQFF
TRBV10-1	15	.	.	TRBJ2-1	TGCGCCAGCAGTGAGAGGCAGGGGACCTTTATTGAGCAGTTCTTC	CASSERQGTFIEQFF
TRBV20-1	11	.	.	TRBJ1-1	TGCAGTGGTATACATATCACTGAAGCTTTCTTT	CSGIHITEAFF
TRBV28	16	.	.	TRBJ2-3	TGTGCCAGCAGACGGGTAAACCCGGCTAGCACAGATACGCAGTATTTT	CASRRVNPASTDTQYF
TRBV15	14	.	.	TRBJ1-2	TGTGCCACCAGCGAGACATCGCCTAACTATGGCTACACCTTC	CATSETSPNYGYTF
TRBV9	16	.	many	TRBJ1-2	TGTGCCAGCAGCGGCCCAGCCCTTACAGGGAACTATGGCTACACCTTC	CASSGPALTGNYGYTF
TRBV15	16	.	.	TRBJ2-7	TGTGCCACCAGCAGGAGGGGGGACAGCCCTGCTGCCGAGCAGTACTTC	CATSRRGDSPAAEQYF
TRBV6-5	13	TRBD1	.	TRBJ2-4	TGTGCCAGCAGGGGTCCGGGACAGGGAATTTCGTACTTC	CASRGPGQGISYF
TRBV9	14	.	.	TRBJ2-7	TGTGCCAGCAGCCCCTCCGGGGTAGAGAACGAGCAGTACTTC	CASSPSGVENEQYF
TRBV21-1	16	.	few	TRBJ1-2	TGTGCCAGCCGATCAACGGGACACCTCTTAGGGTATGGCTACACCTTC	CASRSTGHLLGYGYTF
TRBV3-1/TRBV3-2	13	TRBD1	once	TRBJ1-3	TGTGCCAGCAGCCAAGTATCGACAGGGATCGCATATTTT	CASSQVSTGIAYF
TRBV13	14	.	.	TRBJ1-5	TGTGCCAGCAGCTTGTCAGGGTCGGATCAGCCCCAGCATTTT	CASSLSGSDQPQHF
TRBV5-1	16	TRBD1	.	TRBJ2-1	TGCGCCAGCAGCTTGGAGGGACAGATGAGTTACAATGAGCAGTTCTTC	CASSLEGQMSYNEQFF
TRBV3-1/TRBV3-2	12	.	.	TRBJ2-7	TGTGCCAGCAGTGCAGGGGGAGGCGAGCAGTACTTC	CASSAGGGEQYF
TRBV12-5	15	.	few	TRBJ1-2	TGTGCTAGTGGTTTGGTACAAGGAGGGGAGTATGGCTACACCTTC	CASGLVQGGEYGYTF
TRBV9	16	TRBD1	.	TRBJ1-4	TGTGCCAGCAGCGGTCCCACGACAGGGGGGAGTGAAAAACTGTTTTTT	CASSGPTTGGSEKLFF
TRBV5-5	16	TRBD1	few	TRBJ1-1	TGTGCCAGCAGCTTGGCCGTAGGGACAGCTAACACTGAAGCTTTCTTT	CASSLAVGTANTEAFF
TRBV3-1/TRBV3-2	15	TRBD2	.	TRBJ2-7	TGTGCCAGCAGCCAACTAGCGGGGGGGCCCTACGAGCAGTACTTC	CASSQLAGGPYEQYF